Listed below are T cell receptor beta chains from one sample, sequenced in a study of T cells in Graves' hyperthyroidism and ophthalmopathy. MiXCR, run by TCRdb on the multiplex PCR reads, gives a single entry per CDR3 protein. The sample contains hundreds of thousands of distinct CDR3 sequences, roughly 15% of which appear only once. Sequenced sample: blood. Receptors were obtained from a man aged 18-30 years with Graves' ophthalmopathy. The CDR3 runs from the conserved cysteine through the conserved F or W. Fields, in order: clone size, J gene, D gene, V gene, CDR3 DNA, CDR3 protein. D genes are given only for firm matches. A row's size may be missing; if present it is once, few, many or a size class.

size: many
J: TRBJ2-7
D: NA
V: TRBV5-1
DNA: TGCGCCAGCCGTCTAGCGAGCGGCAACGAGCAGTACTTC
CDR3: CASRLASGNEQYF

size: many
J: TRBJ2-7
D: NA
V: TRBV28
DNA: TGTGCCAGCAGTACGACTAGTTTGTACGAGCAGTACTTC
CDR3: CASSTTSLYEQYF

size: many
J: TRBJ1-1
D: NA
V: TRBV5-1
DNA: TGCGCCAGCGTCGGGGGTAACACTGAAGCTTTCTTT
CDR3: CASVGGNTEAFF

size: many
J: TRBJ2-6
D: NA
V: TRBV27
DNA: TGTGCCAGCAGCAGGGAGAGCGCTGGGGCCAACGTCCTGACTTTC
CDR3: CASSRESAGANVLTF

size: many
J: TRBJ2-1
D: TRBD2
V: TRBV20-1
DNA: TGCAGTGCTAGAGAGCCGCGAACGGGAGGATACAATGAGCAGTTCTTC
CDR3: CSAREPRTGGYNEQFF

size: many
J: TRBJ1-5
D: TRBD1
V: TRBV20-1
DNA: TGCAGTGCTACGGGGACAGGGCCGGAACAGCCCCAGCATTTT
CDR3: CSATGTGPEQPQHF

size: few
J: TRBJ2-1
D: NA
V: TRBV5-4
DNA: TGTGCCAGCAACTGGCAGGGATACAATGAGCAGTTCTTC
CDR3: CASNWQGYNEQFF

size: NA
J: TRBJ2-7
D: TRBD2
V: TRBV6-1
DNA: TGTGCCAGCAGCCTAGCGGGAGGGCCCCTTTACGAGCAGTACTTC
CDR3: CASSLAGGPLYEQYF

size: NA
J: TRBJ2-3
D: NA
V: TRBV12-3/TRBV12-4
DNA: TGTGCCAGCAGCCCCCCAAGGTCGGATACGCAGTATTTT
CDR3: CASSPPRSDTQYF

size: many
J: TRBJ2-1
D: NA
V: TRBV24-1
DNA: TGTGCCACCAGTGACTATACTGAGCAGTTCTTC
CDR3: CATSDYTEQFF

size: many
J: TRBJ1-5
D: NA
V: TRBV11-2
DNA: TGTGCCAGCAGCTTTTCCACAGGTCCCAATCAGCTCCAGCATTTT
CDR3: CASSFSTGPNQLQHF

size: few
J: TRBJ1-2
D: NA
V: TRBV5-1
DNA: TGCGCCAGCAGCCCGGACACACAGGACAACTATGGCTACACCTTC
CDR3: CASSPDTQDNYGYTF

size: many
J: TRBJ1-2
D: TRBD1
V: TRBV20-1
DNA: TGCAGTGCTAGAGTGTTCGAGGGGGCGTCTGGCTACACCTTC
CDR3: CSARVFEGASGYTF